The 2 T cell receptor beta chains presented below share a single source sample, sequenced in a study of immune characterization of retroperitoneal liposarcoma. TCRdb itself ran the PCR reads through MiXCR, one entry per CDR3 protein. The sample has about 4,100 distinct CDR3 sequences, more than 30% seen once. Material for sequencing was blood. The receptor source for this set is a female donor with retroperitoneal liposarcoma.

In its sample, this clonotype ranks as large. The chain carries TRBV6-6 and TRBJ2-3; D call uncertain. V lost 5 bases to trimming and J lost 4 bases, with 19 bases between them. The CDR3 is made up of 16 amino acids. CDR1 MNHNY and CDR2 SVGAGI come from the germline V gene (reference sequence). CDR3 residues: CASSLRLVRIADTQYF. CDR3 DNA: TGTGCCAGCAGTCTACGACTGGTCAGGATCGCAGATACGCAGTATTTT.

By its share, this clonotype is medium-sized (0.01 to 0.1%). CDR3 residues: CASSEFFRRGVSYNEQFF. The CDR3 DNA is TGTGCCAGCAGTGAGTTCTTTCGGCGGGGGGTCTCCTACAATGAGCAGTTCTTC. J is TRBJ2-1 and V is TRBV6-4, with 8 positions matching TRBD2. The CDR3 is made up of 18 amino acids. Per germline, CDR1 MRHNA and CDR2 SNTAGT. V shed 3 bases, J shed 0 bases, and the junction held 10 bases outside the gene matches.